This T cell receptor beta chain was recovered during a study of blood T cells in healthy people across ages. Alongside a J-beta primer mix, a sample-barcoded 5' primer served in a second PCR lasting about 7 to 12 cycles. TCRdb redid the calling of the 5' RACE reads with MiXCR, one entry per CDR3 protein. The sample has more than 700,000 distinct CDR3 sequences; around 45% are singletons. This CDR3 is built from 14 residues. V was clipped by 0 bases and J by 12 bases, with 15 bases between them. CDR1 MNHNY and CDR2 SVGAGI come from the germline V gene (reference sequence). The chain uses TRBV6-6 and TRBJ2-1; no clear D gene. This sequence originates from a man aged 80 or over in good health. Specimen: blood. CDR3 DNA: TGTGCCAGCAGTTACTCCTCAATCACAGATACGCAGTTCTTC. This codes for CASSYSSITDTQFF.